The present T cell receptor (beta chain) was sequenced within a study of T-cell memory formation after mild COVID-19. MiXCR, run by TCRdb on the 5' RACE reads, gives a single entry per CDR3 protein. The sample includes 310,000 or so distinct CDR3 sequences, about 16% of them seen just once. Per the germline V gene, CDR1 is DFQATT and CDR2 is SNEGSKA (reference sequence). The ends lost 3 bases at V and 6 bases at J; junction bases unmatched: 7. The CDR3 loop spans 13 amino acids. The TCR comes from a man aged 18 to 29 who had mild COVID-19 (a few samples of this study predate the infection). Cell type and time point are not known. This chain connects TRBV20-1 to TRBJ1-1, with 7 bases lining up with TRBD1. The source material was PBMCs or a T cell subset sorted from them (not recorded which). CDR3 coding DNA: TGCAGTGCTAGCATCCAGGGGGGGTCTGAAGCTTTCTTT. This codes for CSASIQGGSEAFF.